What follows are 27 T cell receptor beta chains derived from one specimen sequenced in a study of beta chain features in type 1 diabetes. Since all of the isolated RNA was reverse transcribed, expressed TCRB transcripts were what got sequenced. Only in-frame clones appear in the TCRdb table, and some are missing; sequencing was by immunoSEQ multiplex PCR. The sample lists 970,000 or so clones, roughly 15% occurring once. The specimen sequenced was naive CD4+ T cells from blood. These receptors came from a woman aged 18-29 years in good health.

This clone was counted between two and nine times. This CDR3 is CASSQESGLVSTDTQYF. The CDR3 region has the DNA TGCGCCAGCAGCCAAGAATCGGGACTAGTGAGCACAGATACGCAGTATTTT. The V gene is TRBV4-3, the J gene TRBJ2-3; the match to TRBD2 covers 8 bases. Per the germline V gene, CDR1 is LGHNA and CDR2 is YSLEER. The trim removed 0 bases at V and 0 bases at J, leaving 5 bases unmatched. The CDR3 is 17 amino acids.

This sequence joins TRBV6-5 and TRBJ2-5; no firm D call. Trimming shortened V by 4 bases and J by 2 bases, and 5 bases separated the two germline ends. CDR1 is MNHEY and CDR2 is SVGAGI in the germline V gene. The CDR3 is made up of 12 amino acids. The CDR3 DNA follows: TGTGCCAGCAGTTCCCCACAAGAGACCCAGTACTTC. Its translation is CASSSPQETQYF.

The CDR3 spells CASSLQGPNNEQFF. CDR3 coding DNA: TGCGCCAGCAGCTTACAGGGGCCGAACAATGAGCAGTTCTTC. V gene TRBV5-1 combines with J gene TRBJ2-1; 7 bases agree with TRBD1. The trim removed 2 bases at V and 5 bases at J, leaving 4 bases unmatched. The CDR3 loop spans 14 amino acids. Germline CDR1 reads SGHRS; CDR2 reads YFSETQ.

This clone appeared once. The chain uses TRBV5-1 and TRBJ2-3; 7 bases are a match to TRBD1. V dropped 2 bases and J dropped 6; count of bases not matched to a gene: 3. Germline lookup yields CDR1 SGHRS and CDR2 YFSETQ. The length of the CDR3 is 13 residues. The DNA for the CDR3 is TGCGCCAGCAGCTTATACAGGGGTGATACGCAGTATTTT. Its protein is CASSLYRGDTQYF.

The sample holds one count of this clone. This chain uses TRBV5-1 with TRBJ2-7; D not certain. From germline, CDR1 is SGHRS and CDR2 YFSETQ. With 1 base removed from V and 3 bases from J, the gap between germline ends came to 8 bases. This CDR3 region has 13 residues. The CDR3 is CASSLLANYEQYF. The DNA of the CDR3 is TGCGCCAGCAGCTTGCTGGCCAACTACGAGCAGTACTTC.

This clone was counted only a few times. J is TRBJ1-4 and V is TRBV4-2; no clear D. The CDR3 runs 17 residues. Germline V gene lookup returns CDR1 LGHNA and CDR2 YNFKEQ. Trimming pared 4 bases from V and 4 bases from J, leaving 19 bases between. The CDR3: CASSPLGRGSLNEKLFF. In DNA form, the CDR3 reads TGTGCCAGCAGCCCCTTGGGGAGAGGATCACTTAATGAAAAACTGTTTTTT.

The J gene is TRBJ2-6, the V gene TRBV16; D not resolved. Trimming shortened V by 0 bases and J by 4 bases, and 4 bases separated the two germline ends. CDR3 length: 14 amino acids. Germline CDR1 KGHSY, CDR2 FQNENV. The CDR3 DNA follows: TGTGCCAGCAGCCAATCGACCGGGGCCAACGTCCTGACTTTC. It yields the protein CASSQSTGANVLTF.

This clone came up a few times. The genes are TRBV7-9 and TRBJ1-2; no firm D call. CDR1 SEHNR and CDR2 FQNEAQ come from the germline V gene (reference sequence). Trimming cost V 5 bases and J 4 bases, with 14 bases left between them. The CDR3 sequence is 14 residues long. CDR3 nucleotides: TGTGCCAGCAGCCCCTCCGGGCTTAGCTATGGCTACACCTTC. Amino acid sequence: CASSPSGLSYGYTF.

This clone occurred a few times. The chain links TRBV7-2 to TRBJ1-2; weak D call: TRBD1 (6 bases). Per germline, CDR1 SGHTA and CDR2 FQGNSA. Between the trimmed V and J ends, which lost 5 bases and 7 bases, there was a span of 14 bases. The CDR3 is 13 amino acids. The CDR3 DNA reads TGTGCCAGCAGCCCGAACAGGGATATTGGCTACACCTTC. Residues: CASSPNRDIGYTF.

The V and J genes are TRBV25-1 and TRBJ1-5; D not resolved. Germline V gene data show CDR1 as MGHDK and CDR2 as SYGVNS. V lost 4 bases to trimming and J lost 0 bases, with 1 base between them. CDR3 length equals 12 residues. The chain's CDR3 is CASSGSNQPQHF. The CDR3 bases are TGTGCCAGCAGTGGTAGCAATCAGCCCCAGCATTTT.

For this clone: Other DNA sequences from this sample encode an identical CDR3 as well. This CDR3 is CASSVGSSTDTQYF. The CDR3 nucleotides read TGTGCCAGCAGCGTAGGTAGTAGCACAGATACGCAGTATTTT. The rearrangement joins TRBV9 to TRBJ2-3, with unresolved D. The germline V gene has CDR1 SGDLS and CDR2 YYNGEE. Trimming took off 0 bases at V and 0 bases at J, with 5 bases between the two ends. CDR3 length: 14 residues.

This chain joins TRBV7-3 and TRBJ2-5; either TRBD1 or TRBD2 may fit D (5 bases each). Germline V gene data show CDR1 as SGHTA and CDR2 as FQGTGA. The CDR3 has 13 amino acids. V was shortened by 3 bases and J by 5 bases, with 10 bases between the two germline ends. The CDR3 loop reads CASSLGRDETQYF. The DNA for the CDR3 is TGTGCCAGCAGCTTGGGACGCGACGAGACCCAGTACTTC.

The J gene is TRBJ2-2, the V gene TRBV19; D may correspond to TRBD1 or TRBD2 (5 bases each). Germline assignment: CDR1 LNHDA and CDR2 SQIVND (reference sequence). This CDR3 has 18 residues. Trimming removed 0 bases at V and 4 bases at J, with 18 bases between. The CDR3 coding sequence is TGTGCCAGTAGTATAGATCTATCGGGGCTCGAGCCCACCGGGGAGCTGTTTTTT. This gives the protein CASSIDLSGLEPTGELFF.

This chain uses TRBV5-4 with TRBJ2-1; 13 bases agree with TRBD2. This CDR3 spans 18 amino acids. Germline V gives CDR1 SGHNT, CDR2 YYREEE (reference sequence). Losses at the gene ends were 0 bases for V and 0 bases for J; bases not matched to a gene: 3. This chain's CDR3 is CASSLGTSGGRSYNEQFF. The CDR3 nucleotides are TGTGCCAGCAGCTTGGGGACTAGCGGGGGCCGCTCCTACAATGAGCAGTTCTTC.

The chain recombines TRBV4-2 with TRBJ1-4; the match to TRBD1 covers 7 bases. The germline V gene has CDR1 LGHNA and CDR2 YNFKEQ. The CDR3 contains 15 residues. Trimming at V came to 0 bases and at J to 8 bases, leaving 6 bases not matched to a gene. The DNA of the CDR3 is TGTGCCAGCAGCCAAGATGCGACAGGGTGGGAAAAACTGTTTTTT. Amino acids: CASSQDATGWEKLFF.

This clone has a single count. This chain links TRBV6-5 with TRBJ2-7, with 9 positions matching TRBD1. The CDR3 covers 16 residues. V was pared by 0 bases and J by 3 bases, with 6 bases of the junction left unmatched. The germline V gene has CDR1 MNHEY and CDR2 SVGAGI. In DNA, the CDR3 is TGTGCCAGCAGTTACTCTGGGACAGGGAATGTCTACGAGCAGTACTTC. Translated: CASSYSGTGNVYEQYF.

CDR3 sequence reads: CASSILYRDNEQFF. In DNA form, the CDR3 reads TGTGCCAGCAGCATCCTATACAGGGACAATGAGCAGTTCTTC. This chain links TRBV21-1 with TRBJ2-1; the table calls TRBD1, which could not be checked here. TRBV21-1 is assigned pseudogene status. CDR3 length: 14 amino acids.

The chain recombines TRBV5-1 with TRBJ2-7; TRBD2 aligns across 9 bases. V dropped 4 bases and J dropped 2; count of bases not matched to a gene: 7. CDR1 SGHRS and CDR2 YFSETQ come from the germline V gene. The CDR3 has 15 amino acids. The CDR3 reads CASSPPSGATYEQYF. CDR3 DNA sequence: TGCGCCAGCAGCCCGCCTAGCGGGGCTACCTACGAGCAGTACTTC.

This clone was picked up a small number of times. The genes are TRBV7-9 and TRBJ2-4; a possible D gene is TRBD2 (7 bases). V was pared by 5 bases and J by 8 bases, with 13 bases between. The length of the CDR3 is 13 residues. Germline lookup yields CDR1 SEHNR and CDR2 FQNEAQ (reference sequence). CDR3 residues: CASSPGGADIQYF. The CDR3 bases are TGTGCCAGCAGCCCTGGGGGGGCGGACATTCAGTACTTC.

This clone was counted a few times. This chain connects TRBV9 to TRBJ2-5, with 7 bases fitting TRBD2. CDR1 SGDLS and CDR2 YYNGEE come from the germline V gene. The V and J ends lost 4 bases and 1 base, in that order; junction bases with no gene match: 10. The CDR3 consists of 16 residues. The DNA of the CDR3 is TGTGCCAGCAGCCCCTCTCCCGGGACTACCCAAGAGACCCAGTACTTC. Protein sequence: CASSPSPGTTQETQYF.

The chain carries TRBV7-2 and TRBJ1-2; 7 bases map to TRBD1. Germline V gene lookup returns CDR1 SGHTA and CDR2 FQGNSA. The CDR3 has 13 amino acids. The trim removed 5 bases at V and 4 bases at J, leaving 4 bases unmatched. The CDR3 DNA is TGTGCCAGCAGCGCGGGACAGCTCTATGGCTACACCTTC. Translated: CASSAGQLYGYTF.

In its sample, this clone was seen a few times. The J gene is TRBJ2-7, the V gene TRBV7-8, with D possibly being TRBD1 or TRBD2 (6 bases each). Trimming cost V 1 base and J 7 bases, with 14 bases left between them. The CDR3 sequence is 14 residues long. In germline, CDR1 is SGHVS, CDR2 FQNEAQ. CDR3: CASSLEGGAGEQYF. The DNA of the CDR3 is TGTGCCAGCAGCTTAGAAGGGGGTGCGGGGGAGCAGTACTTC.

The CDR3 sequence: CASSITRTSSGELFF. The CDR3 bases are TGTGCCAGTAGTATCACCCGTACTAGCAGCGGGGAGCTGTTTTTT. J is TRBJ2-2 and V is TRBV19; weak D call: TRBD2 (6 bases). Germline CDR1 is LNHDA and CDR2 is SQIVND (reference sequence). With 3 bases removed from V and 7 bases from J, the gap between germline ends came to 15 bases. This CDR3 contains 15 residues.

This clone was seen more than once but under ten times. V is TRBV11-2 and J is TRBJ2-7; D is ambiguous. Trimming stripped 0 bases from V and 1 base from J, with 4 bases between. The CDR3 has 13 amino acids. Germline loops: CDR1 SGHAT, CDR2 FQNNGV. The CDR3 here is CASSLEQSYEQYF. The CDR3, as DNA: TGTGCCAGCAGCTTAGAGCAGTCCTACGAGCAGTACTTC.

This clone was seen a handful of times. The chain joins TRBV5-1 to TRBJ1-2; D is uncertain. This CDR3 region has 16 residues. The V end lost 0 bases, the J end lost 4 bases, and 16 bases lay between the germline ends. Looked up from germline, CDR1 is SGHRS and CDR2 is YFSETQ. The CDR3 here is CASSLGGSAATYGYTF. The CDR3 coding sequence is TGCGCCAGCAGCTTGGGCGGGTCGGCCGCAACCTATGGCTACACCTTC.

This clone came up once. The V call is TRBV5-4, the J call TRBJ2-3, with D uncertain. Trimming left V 3 bases short and J 4 bases short, with 9 bases between. Germline CDR1 reads SGHNT; CDR2 reads YYREEE (reference sequence). The CDR3 is 13 amino acids. CDR3 coding DNA: TGTGCCAGCAGCTACTCCGAGGCAGATACGCAGTATTTT. Protein: CASSYSEADTQYF. The whole variable domain, remainder taken from reference TRBV5-4 and TRBJ2-3, is ETGVTQSPTHLIKTRGQQVTLRCSSQSGHNTVSWYQQALGQGPQFIFQYYREEENGRGNFPPRFSGLQFPNYSSELNVNALELDDSALYLCASSYSEADTQYFGPGTRLTVL.

This clone has only a few counts. The V gene is TRBV2, the J gene TRBJ2-7; TRBD2 might be the D (6 bases). Germline V gene lookup returns CDR1 SNHLY and CDR2 FYNNEI. Between the trimmed V and J ends, which lost 7 bases and 3 bases, there was a span of 16 bases. The CDR3 has 14 residues. In DNA form, the CDR3 reads TGTGCCAGCAAGGTGGAGGGGATGGTCTACGAGCAGTACTTC. Translating it yields CASKVEGMVYEQYF.